This entry concerns a single TCR beta chain. Its antigen is undetermined. TCR beta CDR3 regions were amplified from RNA transcripts. HTBI primers were employed in first-round RT-PCR, then a second-round multiplex PCR followed. TCRdb redid the calling of the multiplex PCR reads with MiXCR, one entry per CDR3 protein. Of about 390,000 distinct CDR3 sequences listed, about 15% are singletons. This sample is drawn from a study of Graves' ophthalmopathy and Graves' hyperthyroidism. Study findings and constraints: Sensitivity of 87.88% and specificity of almost 83% were achieved when a 13-signature model separated ophthalmopathy from stable hyperthyroidism.

The V and J ends lost 6 bases and 5 bases, in that order; junction bases with no gene match: 11. CDR3 length: 14 residues. In germline, CDR1 is DFQATT, CDR2 SNEGSKA (reference sequence). If no ophthalmopathy appeared within 18 months of follow-up, hyperthyroidism was termed stable. Ineligible for inclusion were patients with other autoimmune diseases, uncontrolled infections, pregnancy or lactation. PBMCs stemmed from 10 ml of fresh peripheral blood. The chain has TRBV20-1 and TRBJ2-7; 9 nucleotides agree with TRBD1. The origin of this receptor is an adult woman with stable Graves' hyperthyroidism. The sequenced material came from peripheral blood. The CDR3 protein is CSAAGDRDLDEQYF. CDR3 bases: TGCAGTGCCGCAGGGGACAGGGATCTCGACGAGCAGTACTTC.